This is a list of T cell receptor beta chains from one sample in a study of cytomegalovirus exposure and HLA in healthy donors. TCRdb's table, derived via immunoSEQ multiplex PCR, lists solely in-frame clones and lacks some. Here the sample spans about 280,000 clones, 88% being singletons. Input material: PBMCs. The receptors shown here come from a woman under 30 in good health and CMV-seronegative. Each CDR3 is given without its conserved first and last residue. Size tells how often a clone was seen (once, few, many) or the class of an expanded clone, and some rows leave it out.

. TRBJ2-3 TRBV4-1 ASSHGDDSRFRFSTDTQY
few TRBJ1-1 TRBV2 ASAGTAEAF
once TRBJ1-1 TRBV4-2 ASSQERPGPHSEAF
. TRBJ2-5 TRBV27 ASSLQGLTAETQY
. TRBJ1-1 TRBV2 ASKSGNTEAF
. TRBJ2-7 TRBV25-1 ASSGGLGYEQY
. TRBJ2-1 TRBV11-3 ASSLDSGRALNEQF
. TRBJ2-1 TRBV7-6 ASSLDPGRNNEQF
. TRBJ2-7 TRBV7-2 ASSLTMTSGSYEQY
. TRBJ1-2 TRBV2 ASRTGTGAFAYGYT
. TRBJ2-3 TRBV14 ASRLAASTDTQY
. TRBJ2-7 TRBV5-4 ASSSGGGAVYEQY
. TRBJ1-1 TRBV6-1 ASSETDRGVTEAF
. TRBJ2-7 TRBV7-2 ASQGGGRYEQY
. TRBJ1-2 TRBV5-1 ASSTGDRDLGGYT
. TRBJ2-7 TRBV7-6 ASSPNLSGSIYEQY
. TRBJ2-3 TRBV21-1 ASSKPVLSTDTQY
. TRBJ1-2 TRBV19 ASSRDRVNYGYT
. TRBJ2-1 TRBV15 ATSRKDRGLAGGGNEQF
. TRBJ2-5 TRBV29-1 SVEGAAVRETQY
once TRBJ2-7 TRBV18 ASSPRVSDEQY
. TRBJ2-3 TRBV6-1 ASSPGTGRTDTQY
. TRBJ2-7 TRBV5-4 ASSSYIRLAGESEQY
. TRBJ1-6 TRBV30 AWSADSTHNSPLH
. TRBJ2-5 TRBV12-5 ASGLVWRETQY
. TRBJ2-1 TRBV27 ASSPSGGGPPTLLNEQF
. TRBJ2-1 TRBV30 AWSLPETEQF
. TRBJ1-3 TRBV5-6 ASSLPGLSGNTIY
once TRBJ2-3 TRBV25-1 ASSEAGRLLADTQY
. TRBJ2-7 TRBV5-1 ASSPQGQGRHEQY
. TRBJ2-7 TRBV28 ASSPGQSYEQY
once TRBJ2-1 TRBV4-1 ASSPLLIDEQF
. TRBJ2-7 TRBV7-2 ASSPGQGGGGGFYEQY
few TRBJ2-7 TRBV10-2 ATRGLAEYEQY
. TRBJ1-1 TRBV5-1 ASSLESGTGIAEAF
. TRBJ2-7 TRBV5-1 ASSRTGGYYEQY